The entry that follows covers one T cell receptor beta chain sequence. Its antigen is currently unknown. The data were obtained in a study of cytomegalovirus exposure and HLA in healthy donors. The study, taken as a whole, reports: Sequencing likely produced, as an artifact, a cluster of highly shared sequence variants. Segments of the TCR beta V type were, in most cases, productive about 90% or about 30% of the time in an earlier analysis. Excluded were some V segments that proved indistinguishable, including TRBV6-2 and TRBV6-3.

13 Jbeta primers and 60 Vbeta primers were used for the PCR. The repertoire was sequenced with immunoSEQ multiplex PCR; TCRdb's copy has only in-frame clones and lacks some. Found here are 130,000 to 150,000 clones, roughly 65% of them singletons; the top ten hold more than 4%. The trim removed 4 bases at V and 0 bases at J, leaving 5 bases unmatched. The CDR3 covers 16 residues. Germline V lookup: CDR1 SGHNT, CDR2 YYREEE (reference sequence). The TCR was taken from a man aged 60 to 69 in good health and CMV-seronegative. The sequenced sample was PBMCs. The V gene is TRBV5-4, the J gene TRBJ1-4; 8 bases line up with TRBD1. This chain's CDR3 is CASSPQGEATNEKLFF. The CDR3 DNA reads as TGTGCCAGCAGCCCACAGGGGGAGGCAACTAATGAAAAACTGTTTTTT.